The rows below give T cell receptor beta chains drawn from one sample of a study of OX40 agonist ivuxolimab in advanced cancers. Here immunoSEQ multiplex PCR was the method, and the copy in TCRdb shows in-frame clones only, minus some. The data contain fewer than 20,000 clones, around 78% of them singletons. Specimen: CD4+ or CD8+ T cells sorted from blood, collected in a trial of the OX40 agonist ivuxolimab. The receptor set was obtained from an adult with an advanced solid tumor such as melanoma, head and neck, liver or kidney cancer. CDR3s include the opening cysteine and the closing phenylalanine or tryptophan. Fields, in order: CDR3 protein, CDR3 DNA, V gene, D gene, J gene, clone size. A D gene is named only where the DNA matches it firmly. Some rows mark clone size as missing; the rest say once, few, many or name a class of expanded clone.

CASSSPSRGRNTEAFF TGCGCCAGCAGCTCTCCATCCAGGGGTCGGAACACTGAAGCTTTCTTT TRBV4-1 . TRBJ1-1 .
CSVAMNTEAFF TGCAGTGTTGCGATGAACACTGAAGCTTTCTTT TRBV20-1 . TRBJ1-1 medium-sized
CASSQGGRPEAFF TGCGCCAGCAGCCAAGGAGGGAGACCTGAAGCTTTCTTT TRBV4-3 . TRBJ1-1 .
CSAENSYEQYF TGCAGTGCAGAGAACTCCTACGAGCAGTACTTC TRBV20-1 . TRBJ2-7 once
CASSQGRFYEQYF TGTGCCAGCAGCCAGGGAAGATTCTACGAGCAGTACTTC TRBV7-8 . TRBJ2-7 .
CASSRIERAGEGEQYF TGTGCCAGCAGCCGAATCGAGAGGGCAGGGGAGGGCGAGCAGTACTTC TRBV4-2 . TRBJ2-7 .
CASGGQGVGRQPQHF TGTGCCAGTGGGGGACAGGGAGTGGGACGACAGCCCCAGCATTTT TRBV19 TRBD1 TRBJ1-5 .
CASSLTTGEQFF TGTGCCAGCAGCCTGACGACGGGTGAGCAGTTCTTC TRBV4-2 . TRBJ2-1 .
CASSYSLLGYEQYF TGTGCCAGCAGTTACTCGCTTTTGGGCTACGAGCAGTACTTC TRBV6-4 . TRBJ2-7 .
CASSLGSFSYNEQFF TGTGCCAGCAGCTTAGGGAGTTTTTCCTACAATGAGCAGTTCTTC TRBV7-2 . TRBJ2-1 .
CSVDQGLSGGYEQYF TGCAGCGTTGACCAGGGGCTATCTGGCGGCTACGAGCAGTACTTC TRBV29-1 . TRBJ2-7 .
CASSLHQRSYEQYF TGCGCCAGCAGCTTGCATCAGAGGTCCTACGAGCAGTACTTC TRBV5-1 . TRBJ2-7 .
CASSASSGTVTDTQYF TGTGCCAGCAGCGCCTCGTCCGGGACAGTCACAGATACGCAGTATTTT TRBV9 TRBD1 TRBJ2-3 .
CASSAASGDYEQYF TGTGCCAGCAGTGCCGCTAGCGGGGACTACGAGCAGTACTTC TRBV6-1 TRBD2 TRBJ2-7 .
CASSTYLAGGPANEQFF TGTGCCAGCAGCACCTATTTAGCGGGAGGGCCTGCAAATGAGCAGTTCTTC TRBV5-4 TRBD2 TRBJ2-1 .
CASSIPTGAGETQYF TGTGCCAGCAGCATACCGACGGGTGCCGGCGAGACCCAGTACTTC TRBV11-2 . TRBJ2-5 .
CASSQPGQGGDTEAFF TGTGCCAGCAGCCAACCGGGACAGGGTGGGGACACTGAAGCTTTCTTT TRBV5-4 TRBD1 TRBJ1-1 once
CASSFTGSYEQYF TGTGCCAGCAGCTTTACAGGCTCCTACGAGCAGTACTTC TRBV7-2 . TRBJ2-7 .
CASSYSGATEAFF TGTGCCAGCAGTTACTCGGGGGCCACTGAAGCTTTCTTT TRBV6-5 . TRBJ1-1 .
CASSLVGGMNTEAFF TGCGCCAGCAGCTTGGTGGGGGGAATGAACACTGAAGCTTTCTTT TRBV5-1 . TRBJ1-1 few